The 3 T cell receptor beta chains presented below share a single source sample, sequenced in a study of T cell responses to AZD1222 COVID-19 vaccine. Measured with immunoSEQ multiplex PCR; TCRdb has only the in-frame clones, and not every one. Seen here are 94,000 or so clones, approximately 90% observed once, and the top ten hold around 1.6%. The sequences come from peripheral blood, collected on day 0 of AZD1222 vaccination. The receptors were sampled from an adult in good health.

The V gene is TRBV6-5, the J gene TRBJ2-5; 7 bases agree with TRBD1. CDR1 and CDR2 (germline): MNHEY, SVGAGI. The junction had 4 bases not matched to a gene; V was cut back by 5 bases and J by 1 base. CDR3 size: 14 residues. The CDR3 coding sequence is TGTGCCAGCAGTCGAGCAGGGGGCCAAGAGACCCAGTACTTC. It encodes CASSRAGGQETQYF.

CDR3 nucleotide sequence: TGTGCCAGCAGCCTCACAGATACTTCACCCCTCCACTTT. Its translation: CASSLTDTSPLHF. This chain connects TRBV11-2 to TRBJ1-6, with no clear D. Per germline, CDR1 SGHAT and CDR2 FQNNGV. V lost 5 bases and J lost 9, with 11 bases in between. The CDR3 totals 13 residues.

The chain employs TRBV6-6 and TRBJ2-3; D may match TRBD1 or TRBD2 (5 bases each). Germline V gives CDR1 MNHNY, CDR2 SVGAGI (reference sequence). V was clipped by 5 bases and J by 3 bases, with 18 bases between them. This CDR3 is built from 16 residues. CDR3 nucleotide sequence: TGTGCCAGCAGTCTTCTAATCGGGACCGGGACAGATACGCAGTATTTT. It yields the protein CASSLLIGTGTDTQYF.